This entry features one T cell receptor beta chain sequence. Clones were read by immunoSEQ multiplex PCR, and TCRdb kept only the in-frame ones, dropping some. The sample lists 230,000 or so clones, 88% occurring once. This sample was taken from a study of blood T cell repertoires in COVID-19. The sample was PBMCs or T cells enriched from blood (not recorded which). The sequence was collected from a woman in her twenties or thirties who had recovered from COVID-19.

Here the CDR3 DNA reads TGTGCCAGCAGCTTGGACAGGACCATGAACACTGAAGCTTTCTTT. It codes for CASSLDRTMNTEAFF. This chain uses TRBV5-4 with TRBJ1-1, with D maybe TRBD1 (5 bases). Germline V gene sequence: CDR1 SGHNT, CDR2 YYREEE (reference sequence). V lost 0 bases and J 0 bases, leaving 9 bases between the germline ends. The CDR3 covers 15 residues.